The 10 T cell receptor beta chains below come from one sample, sequenced in a study of neurological immune-mediated disorders. TCRdb reprocessed the 5' RACE reads via MiXCR and lists one record per CDR3 protein. The sample lists 26,000 or so distinct CDR3 sequences; roughly 12% were seen once. What was sequenced was PBMCs. Receptors originate from a man between 60 and 75 years old in good health.

This clonotype has at least ten counts. The chain links TRBV6-6 to TRBJ2-3; D possibly corresponds to TRBD2 (6 bases). The V end lost 2 bases, the J end lost 6 bases, and 18 bases lay between the germline ends. The CDR3 loop spans 16 amino acids. The germline V gene has CDR1 MNHNY and CDR2 SVGAGI (reference sequence). In DNA form, the CDR3 reads TGTGCCAGCAGTTACCGCGTCGGGTCGGGAGCGGATACGCAGTATTTT. This gives the protein CASSYRVGSGADTQYF.

This clonotype has a count of ten or more. The gene calls are TRBV9 and TRBJ2-3; D is unclear. The V end was cut by 3 bases, the J end by 1 base, with 3 bases between. The CDR3 covers 12 residues. The germline V gene has CDR1 SGDLS and CDR2 YYNGEE. CDR3 loop: CASSARTDTQYF. Written as DNA, the CDR3 is TGTGCCAGCAGCGCTCGCACAGATACGCAGTATTTT. The whole variable domain, filled in from reference TRBV9 and TRBJ2-3, reads DSGVTQTPKHLITATGQRVTLRCSPRSGDLSVYWYQQSLDQGLQFLIQYYNGEERAKGNILERFSAQQFPDLHSELNLSSLELGDSALYFCASSARTDTQYFGPGTRLTVL.

This clonotype was seen at least ten times. CDR3 coding DNA: TGCGCCAGCAGCCACCAACCCGGCTCCTACGAGCAGTACTTC. This sequence encodes CASSHQPGSYEQYF. This chain connects TRBV4-1 to TRBJ2-7; D is unclear. The V end lost 3 bases, the J end lost 0 bases, and 9 bases lay between the germline ends. The germline V gene encodes CDR1 MGHRA and CDR2 YSYEKL. This CDR3 region has 14 residues.

This clonotype has ten or more counts. One junction end does not reproduce the germline sequence, and a read error may be involved. The J gene is TRBJ1-4, the V gene TRBV7-9, with D unresolved. This CDR3 comprises 16 residues. Per the germline V gene, CDR1 is SEHNR and CDR2 is FQNEAQ (reference sequence). In DNA, the CDR3 is TGTGTCAGCAGCCCTCCAAGCCAGCCTGCGAATGAAAAACTGTTTTTT. It yields the protein CVSSPPSQPANEKLFF.

In this sample, this clonotype is medium-sized. The V call is TRBV5-1, the J call TRBJ2-5; D uncertain. Germline lookup yields CDR1 SGHRS and CDR2 YFSETQ. The CDR3 loop spans 14 amino acids. V lost 5 bases to trimming and J lost 5 bases, with 16 bases between them. Written as DNA, the CDR3 is TGCGCCAGCAGGGAAGCTGCTTTGTACGAGACCCAGTACTTC. The encoded protein is CASREAALYETQYF.

This clonotype was observed at least ten times. The chain has TRBV6-1 and TRBJ1-2; no reliable D call. The CDR3 covers 13 residues. Germline-derived CDR1 and CDR2 are MNHNS and SASEGT. V was clipped by 2 bases and J by 5 bases, with 9 bases between them. The DNA of the CDR3 is TGTGCCAGCAGTGAACACGGGGATTATGGCTACACCTTC. Amino acids: CASSEHGDYGYTF.

This clonotype was picked up many times. The chain joins TRBV5-1 to TRBJ2-1; D might be TRBD2 (5 bases). The germline gives CDR1 SGHRS, CDR2 YFSETQ. Trimming cost V 4 bases and J 0 bases, with 14 bases left between them. The CDR3 contains 16 residues. This CDR3 is CASSGWTDLSYNEQFF. CDR3 nucleotides: TGCGCCAGCAGCGGCTGGACTGACCTCTCCTACAATGAGCAGTTCTTC.

This clonotype has a count of ten or more. The chain couples TRBV5-5 to TRBJ2-7; 9 positions agree with TRBD1. The CDR3 covers 15 residues. CDR1 and CDR2 from the germline V gene are SGHKS and YYEKEE (reference sequence). The V segment lost 3 bases and the J segment 6 bases; nucleotides outside the gene matches: 10. The CDR3 bases are TGTGCCAGCAGCTGGACCTCCGGGACAGGGTCCGAGCAGTACTTC. This codes for CASSWTSGTGSEQYF.

This clonotype was seen ten or more times. The chain carries TRBV5-5 and TRBJ2-7; the D call may be TRBD1 or TRBD2 (5 bases each). V shed 0 bases and J shed 3 bases, with 13 bases lying between them. The CDR3 spans 15 residues. Germline V lookup: CDR1 SGHKS, CDR2 YYEKEE (reference sequence). The CDR3 loop reads CASSLAGTAHYEQYF. CDR3 sequence (DNA): TGTGCCAGCAGCTTGGCCGGGACGGCCCACTACGAGCAGTACTTC.

As for this clonotype: The junction departs from the called germline gene at one end, perhaps through a read error. V and J are TRBV7-9 and TRBJ2-3; weak D call: TRBD2 (5 bases). The CDR3 has 17 residues. Per germline, CDR1 SEHNR and CDR2 FQNEAQ (reference sequence). CDR3 nucleotides: TGTACCAGCAGCTTTGACGGGGTTGATTGGGATACAGATACGCAGTATTTT. Amino acid sequence: CTSSFDGVDWDTDTQYF.